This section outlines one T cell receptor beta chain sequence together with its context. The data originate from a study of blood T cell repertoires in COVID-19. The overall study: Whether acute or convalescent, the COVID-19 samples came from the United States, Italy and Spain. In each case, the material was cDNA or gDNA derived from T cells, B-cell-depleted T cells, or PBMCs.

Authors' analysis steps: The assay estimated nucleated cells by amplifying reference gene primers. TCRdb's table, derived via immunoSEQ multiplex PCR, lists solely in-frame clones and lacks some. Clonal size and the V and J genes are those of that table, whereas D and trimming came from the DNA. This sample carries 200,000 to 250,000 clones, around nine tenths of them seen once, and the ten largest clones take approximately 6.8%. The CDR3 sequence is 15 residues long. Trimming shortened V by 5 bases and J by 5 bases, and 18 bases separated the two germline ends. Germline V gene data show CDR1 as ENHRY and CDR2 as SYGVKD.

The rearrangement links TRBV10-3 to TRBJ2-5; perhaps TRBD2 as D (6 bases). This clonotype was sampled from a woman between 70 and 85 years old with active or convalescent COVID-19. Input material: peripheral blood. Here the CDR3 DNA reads TGTGCCATCAGTTCCTCGGGGATTGGGGGGGAGACCCAGTACTTC. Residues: CAISSSGIGGETQYF.